The present entry profiles one TCR beta chain with its context. The antigen is not known. The sample is drawn from a study of cytomegalovirus exposure and HLA in healthy donors. Deletions cut 0 bases from V and 3 bases from J, with 10 bases between. This CDR3 contains 15 residues. Germline CDR1 SGHTS, CDR2 YDEGEE. General study points: Common viral pathogens seemed to be connected with several of the most significant clusters, according to a later analysis. Donor immune exposure was known only as CMV serostatus. Most sequenced TCRs were rare (though some public TCRs occurred in many donors).

PCR used 60 Vbeta primers and 13 Jbeta primers. Generated by immunoSEQ multiplex PCR, the TCRdb table keeps only in-frame clones and is missing some. The sample yields about 250,000 clones, 72% seen once. Sample: PBMCs. J is TRBJ1-5 and V is TRBV5-8; D might be TRBD1 (5 bases). This clonotype was obtained from a female donor in good health and CMV-seronegative. CDR3 sequence (DNA): TGTGCCAGCAGCTTGGGGACACCAATCAATCAGCCCCAGCATTTT. Its translation is CASSLGTPINQPQHF. The whole variable domain, filled in from reference TRBV5-8 and TRBJ1-5, reads EAGVTQSPTHLIKTRGQQATLRCSPISGHTSVYWYQQALGLGLQFLLWYDEGEERNRGNFPPRFSGRQFPNYSSELNVNALELEDSALYLCASSLGTPINQPQHFGDGTRLSIL.